The T cell receptor beta chain described here comes from a study of Ad26.COV2.S vaccination and SARS-CoV-2 variants. This clone was seen just once. The method was immunoSEQ multiplex PCR; TCRdb's version includes in-frame clones alone and lacks a portion of them. The repertoire holds some 340,000 clones, about 86% seen once, with 1.5% to 2.5% in the top ten. The sample's treatment: roughly 19 received Ad26.COV2.S at low or high dose, single or two shots; about 5 received placebo; per-sample allocation not given. Specimens were obtained on day 63 following the first vaccine or placebo injection. Germline loops: CDR1 MNHEY, CDR2 SVGEGT. Deletions cut 2 bases from V and 6 bases from J, with 12 bases between. CDR3 length: 14 amino acids.

Sequenced material: peripheral blood, taken in a trial of Ad26.COV2.S vaccine versus placebo. The J gene is TRBJ2-3, the V gene TRBV6-2 or TRBV6-3; D not resolved. The TCR comes from a person aged 18-60 years who received the Ad26.COV2.S COVID-19 vaccine or a placebo. The CDR3 sequence: CASSYPPTLDTQYF. CDR3 sequence (DNA): TGTGCCAGCAGTTACCCCCCGACCCTCGATACGCAGTATTTT.